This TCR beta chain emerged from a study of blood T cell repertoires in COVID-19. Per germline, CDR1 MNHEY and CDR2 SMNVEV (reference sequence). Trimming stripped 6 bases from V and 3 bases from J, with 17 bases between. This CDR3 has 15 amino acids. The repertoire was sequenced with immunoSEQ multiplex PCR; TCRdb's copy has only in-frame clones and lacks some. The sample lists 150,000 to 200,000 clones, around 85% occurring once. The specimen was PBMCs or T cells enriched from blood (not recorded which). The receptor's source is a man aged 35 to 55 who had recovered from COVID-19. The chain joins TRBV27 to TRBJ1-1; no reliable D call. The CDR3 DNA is TGTGCCAGCAGCCCGAGGCCCACCATATACACTGAAGCTTTCTTT. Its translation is CASSPRPTIYTEAFF.